This entry is about one T cell receptor (beta chain). Its matching antigen is unknown. The CDR3 loop spans 15 amino acids. The V end lost 3 bases, the J end lost 4 bases, and 14 bases lay between the germline ends. Germline CDR1 is LGHNT and CDR2 is FRNRAP. Breast cancer patients provided tissue from their axillary draining lymph nodes. The sample is drawn from a study of breast tumors, draining lymph nodes, adjacent tissues. Overall study findings and caveats: Tumors had less TCR diversity than lymph nodes, more than nontumor tissue. Data fit most tumor T cells coming from lymph node, expanding in tumor.

Via MiXCR, TCRdb re-called the multiplex PCR reads, giving one row per CDR3 protein. The sample carries around 140,000 distinct CDR3 sequences, approximately 30% recorded once. This TCR came from a female donor with breast cancer. Some clones in this sample may be carry-over from other donors' samples. Sequenced input: axillary lymph node tissue. The chain carries TRBV12-5 and TRBJ2-3, with D perhaps assigned TRBD1 or TRBD2 (5 bases each). The CDR3 here is CASGFGTLKADTQYF. CDR3 DNA: TGTGCTAGTGGTTTTGGGACCCTAAAGGCAGATACGCAGTATTTT.